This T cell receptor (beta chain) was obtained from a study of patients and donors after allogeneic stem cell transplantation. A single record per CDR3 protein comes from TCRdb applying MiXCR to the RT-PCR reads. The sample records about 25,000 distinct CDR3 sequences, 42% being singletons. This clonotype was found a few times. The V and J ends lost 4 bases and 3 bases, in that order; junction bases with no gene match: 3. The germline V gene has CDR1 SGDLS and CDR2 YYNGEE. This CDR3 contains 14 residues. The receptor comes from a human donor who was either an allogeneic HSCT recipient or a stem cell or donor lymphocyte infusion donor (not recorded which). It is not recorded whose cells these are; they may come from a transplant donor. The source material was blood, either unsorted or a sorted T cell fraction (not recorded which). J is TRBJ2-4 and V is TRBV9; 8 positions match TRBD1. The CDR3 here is CASSRTGNKNIQYF. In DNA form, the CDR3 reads TGTGCCAGCAGCAGGACAGGGAACAAAAACATTCAGTACTTC.